This passage covers 19 T cell receptor beta chains from one sample sequenced in a study of low-dose radiotherapy and immunotherapy resistance in tumors. First-strand cDNA used TRAV- and TRBV-specific primers, covering alpha and beta chains. TCRs were put through roughly 19 PCR cycles of amplification with Phusion. A constant-region primer and the V-primer adapter served as the primer pair. Each CDR3 protein is one row after TCRdb ran MiXCR on the reads. The sample yields 95,000 to 100,000 distinct CDR3 sequences, 20% to 25% seen once. Time point: after trial treatment. Indicated treatment: LDRT plus nivolumab, ipilimumab, low-dose cyclophosphamide and aspirin (RACIN trial). The sample here was PBMCs, taken after low-dose radiotherapy plus immunotherapy. The receptors originated from a male donor with prostate cancer.

The sample holds many counts of this clonotype. V is TRBV19 and J is TRBJ2-2; D is unclear. With 4 bases removed from V and 4 bases from J, the gap between germline ends came to 10 bases. Germline assignment: CDR1 LNHDA and CDR2 SQIVND (reference sequence). The CDR3 runs to 14 residues. CDR3 loop: CASSTRQATGELFF. The DNA of the CDR3 is TGTGCCAGTAGTACGCGGCAGGCCACCGGGGAGCTGTTTTTT.

This clonotype was seen ten or more times. This rearrangement joins TRBV7-2 to TRBJ2-7; unclear D gene. V was pared by 5 bases and J by 2 bases, with 13 bases between. The CDR3 loop spans 14 amino acids. Per germline, CDR1 SGHTA and CDR2 FQGNSA. The CDR3: CASSMSKSAYEQYF. The CDR3 nucleotides read TGTGCCAGCAGCATGTCCAAGTCCGCCTACGAGCAGTACTTC.

With regard to this clonotype: A read error likely explains this, since a far larger clone differs by one base. This chain links TRBV6-1 with TRBJ2-7; TRBD2 is a possible D gene (5 bases). The CDR3 extends over 15 amino acids. CDR1 MNHNS and CDR2 SASEGT come from the germline V gene. The CDR3 spells CASSYGSGSSYEQHF. In DNA, the CDR3 is TGTGCCAGCAGTTACGGATCGGGAAGCTCCTACGAGCAGCACTTC.

This clonotype has a count of ten or more. The chain couples TRBV12-3 or TRBV12-4 to TRBJ1-1; the D is unclear. This CDR3 region has 14 residues. The V end was cut by 3 bases, the J end by 0 bases, with 8 bases between. The CDR3: CASSFAGLNTEAFF. The CDR3 bases are TGTGCCAGCAGTTTCGCAGGCTTGAACACTGAAGCTTTCTTT.

This clonotype was seen repeatedly, ten times or more. The chain couples TRBV4-1 to TRBJ1-5; 7 bases align to TRBD1. V lost 1 base to trimming and J lost 5 bases; unmatched junction nucleotides: 8. The CDR3 has 16 residues. Germline CDR1 is MGHRA and CDR2 is YSYEKL. The CDR3 coding sequence is TGCGCCAGCAGCCAAGGGACAGGAGAAGGTTATCAGCCCCAGCATTTT. Translation gives CASSQGTGEGYQPQHF.

This clonotype was recorded at least ten times. The chain uses TRBV29-1 and TRBJ2-5; D call uncertain. The germline V gene has CDR1 SQVTM and CDR2 ANQGSEA. The CDR3 covers 11 residues. The V end lost 4 bases, the J end lost 4 bases, and 7 bases lay between the germline ends. CDR3 in amino acids: CSVVGLETQYF. The CDR3 DNA sequence: TGCAGCGTTGTAGGGCTAGAGACCCAGTACTTC.

This clonotype was found many times. V gene TRBV4-2 combines with J gene TRBJ1-3, with 7 bases aligning to TRBD1. The CDR3 totals 18 residues. Trimming cost V 0 bases and J 0 bases; bases outside gene matches: 8. The germline gives CDR1 LGHNA, CDR2 YNFKEQ. For the CDR3, the DNA is TGTGCCAGCAGCCAAGACGGGGGGGGACAGAGCTCTGGAAACACCATATATTTT. It codes for CASSQDGGGQSSGNTIYF.

This clonotype was detected ten times or more. J is TRBJ2-1 and V is TRBV2; no clear D. The germline CDR1 and CDR2 sequences are SNHLY and FYNNEI. Trimming took off 6 bases at V and 0 bases at J, with 18 bases between the two ends. The CDR3 runs to 17 residues. The CDR3 loop is CASRPTLIRFSYNEQFF. The DNA of the CDR3 is TGTGCCAGCAGGCCGACGCTCATCCGTTTCTCCTACAATGAGCAGTTCTTC.

The chain couples TRBV27 to TRBJ1-6; D remains unclear. The germline gives CDR1 MNHEY, CDR2 SMNVEV (reference sequence). This CDR3 comprises 13 residues. Trimming left V 5 bases short and J 9 bases short, with 11 bases between. The CDR3 reads CASSLLGSSPLHF. The CDR3 DNA reads as TGTGCCAGCAGTCTTCTGGGATCTTCACCCCTCCACTTT.

The rearrangement links TRBV5-8 to TRBJ1-6; D perhaps matches TRBD1 (5 bases). The CDR3 totals 14 residues. Trimming shortened V by 0 bases and J by 6 bases, and 7 bases separated the two germline ends. Germline V CDR1 and CDR2: SGHTS, YDEGEE. This CDR3 reads CASSLDGGNSPLHF. CDR3 sequence (DNA): TGTGCCAGCAGCTTGGACGGGGGTAATTCACCCCTCCACTTT.

This clonotype appeared many times. V and J are TRBV7-3 and TRBJ2-5, with D possibly being TRBD1 (6 bases). The CDR3 length is 14 residues. Germline CDR1 reads SGHTA; CDR2 reads FQGTGA. V was cut by 5 bases and J by 7 bases, with 17 bases left in between. The CDR3 region has the DNA TGTGCCAGCAGCCCCGTGGGGGCCGGTGGGACCCAGTACTTC. Amino acids: CASSPVGAGGTQYF.

This clonotype occurred a few times. V gene TRBV5-6 combines with J gene TRBJ2-3; D could derive from TRBD1 or TRBD2 (5 bases each). V gave up 1 base and J gave up 3 bases, with 15 bases separating them. The CDR3 extends over 16 amino acids. Per the germline V gene, CDR1 is SGHDT and CDR2 is YYEEEE. This chain's CDR3 is CASSLYLGPDTDTQYF. The CDR3 DNA follows: TGTGCCAGCAGCTTGTACCTGGGACCAGATACAGATACGCAGTATTTT. The full variable domain, completed using reference TRBV5-6 and TRBJ2-3, is DAGVTQSPTHLIKTRGQQVTLRCSPKSGHDTVSWYQQALGQGPQFIFQYYEEEERQRGNFPDRFSGHQFPNYSSELNVNALLLGDSALYLCASSLYLGPDTDTQYFGPGTRLTVL.

The CDR3 protein is CAESQGPHYEQYF. CDR3 DNA sequence: TGTGCCGAATCCCAGGGGCCCCATTACGAGCAGTACTTC. The chain uses TRBV27 and TRBJ2-7; perhaps TRBD1 as D (6 bases). Trimming pared 11 bases from V and 4 bases from J, leaving 18 bases between. CDR3 length: 13 residues. CDR1 and CDR2 (germline): MNHEY, SMNVEV (reference sequence).

This clonotype was seen many times. The rearrangement uses TRBV29-1 and TRBJ1-3; D remains ambiguous. The V and J ends lost 2 bases and 4 bases respectively, with 6 bases between them. Germline loops: CDR1 SQVTM, CDR2 ANQGSEA. The CDR3 length is 12 residues. As DNA, the CDR3 is TGCAGCGTTGAATTCAGCGGAAACACCATATATTTT. Translated: CSVEFSGNTIYF. Combining the CDR3 with reference TRBV29-1 and TRBJ1-3 gives the whole variable domain SAVISQKPSRDICQRGTSLTIQCQVDSQVTMMFWYRQQPGQSLTLIATANQGSEATYESGFVIDKFPISRPNLTFSTLTVSNMSPEDSSIYLCSVEFSGNTIYFGEGSWLTVV.

This rearrangement joins TRBV20-1 to TRBJ2-1, with D perhaps TRBD1 or TRBD2 (5 bases each). This CDR3 spans 16 amino acids. V gave up 1 base and J gave up 4 bases, with 17 bases separating them. From germline, CDR1 is DFQATT and CDR2 SNEGSKA (reference sequence). CDR3 loop: CSARVPEWGRYNEQFF. The CDR3 DNA reads as TGCAGTGCTAGAGTACCCGAGTGGGGACGGTACAATGAGCAGTTCTTC.

This clonotype was counted at least ten times. This rearrangement joins TRBV7-2 to TRBJ2-3, with a weak D call TRBD2 (6 bases). The germline gives CDR1 SGHTA, CDR2 FQGNSA. Trimming stripped 0 bases from V and 0 bases from J, with 13 bases between. This CDR3 is 17 amino acids long. In nucleotides, the CDR3 is TGTGCCAGCAGCTTAGCAAGCGGGCGGGGAAGCACAGATACGCAGTATTTT. This codes for CASSLASGRGSTDTQYF.

This clonotype was counted many times. V gene TRBV29-1 combines with J gene TRBJ1-2, with a weak D call TRBD1 (5 bases). This CDR3 region has 12 residues. With 3 bases removed from V and 3 bases from J, the gap between germline ends came to 8 bases. Germline-derived CDR1 and CDR2 are SQVTM and ANQGSEA. CDR3 sequence reads: CSVDSGDYGYTF. The CDR3 DNA reads TGCAGCGTTGATTCGGGGGACTATGGCTACACCTTC.

This clonotype was seen many times. The chain couples TRBV20-1 to TRBJ1-2; D gene uncertain. Trimming removed 0 bases at V and 4 bases at J, with 15 bases between. The CDR3 runs to 15 residues. From germline, CDR1 is DFQATT and CDR2 SNEGSKA (reference sequence). The CDR3, as DNA: TGCAGTGCTAGAGAGTCACCTATGGACGGCTATGGCTACACCTTC. Translation gives CSARESPMDGYGYTF.

This clonotype was found many times. Written as DNA, the CDR3 is TGTGCCAGTAGTATCCGGCCGAACACCGGGGAGCTGTTTTTT. It codes for CASSIRPNTGELFF. The rearrangement joins TRBV19 to TRBJ2-2; D remains unclear. Germline loops: CDR1 LNHDA, CDR2 SQIVND (reference sequence). This CDR3 spans 14 amino acids. V lost 3 bases and J 0 bases, leaving 5 bases between the germline ends.